The T cell receptor (beta chain) described here comes from a study of blood T cell repertoires in COVID-19. Study-level information: The cDNA or gDNA used as material had been derived from T cells, B-cell-depleted T cells, or PBMCs.

This CDR3 has 15 residues. Germline V gives CDR1 LNHDA, CDR2 SQIVND (reference sequence). V lost 5 bases and J lost 5, with 16 bases in between. Measured with immunoSEQ multiplex PCR; TCRdb has only the in-frame clones, and not every one. The data show about 280,000 clones, under 90% seen once. Sequencing was done on a sample of peripheral blood. This receptor was taken from a middle-aged woman who had recovered from COVID-19. This chain uses TRBV19 with TRBJ2-1, with D tentatively TRBD2 (5 bases). For the CDR3, the DNA is TGTGCCAGTAGTGTCCCCGGAGGCCGCGACAATGAGCAGTTCTTC. The encoded protein is CASSVPGGRDNEQFF.